Below are 30 T cell receptor beta chains sequenced from a single sample in a study of shared clonotypes between healthy human individuals. Some clones are missing from TCRdb's copy, which holds only in-frame ones; the method was immunoSEQ multiplex PCR. The sample consists of nearly 1,000,000 clones, around three quarters of them appearing once. Sequencing was performed on memory CD4+ T cells sorted from blood. The subset here: CD45RA-negative fraction. These TCRs come from a young man in good health.

V is TRBV27 and J is TRBJ2-7; 9 bases map to TRBD2. V trimming: 5 bases; J trimming: 0 bases; junction bases outside the gene matches: 8. Germline assignment: CDR1 MNHEY and CDR2 SMNVEV (reference sequence). The CDR3 runs to 16 residues. Here the CDR3 reads CASSHFRSGSSYEQYF. In DNA, the CDR3 is TGTGCCAGCAGTCACTTCCGTAGCGGGAGCTCCTACGAGCAGTACTTC.

V usage is TRBV5-1 and J usage is TRBJ2-7; D ambiguous. Germline CDR1 SGHRS, CDR2 YFSETQ. Trimming removed 4 bases at V and 4 bases at J, with 18 bases between. The length of the CDR3 is 15 residues. CDR3 amino acids: CASSVNIQGVYEQYF. As DNA, the CDR3 is TGCGCCAGCAGCGTCAATATCCAAGGAGTATACGAGCAGTACTTC.

This sequence joins TRBV23-1 and TRBJ1-5; 8 nucleotides line up with TRBD1. TRBV23-1 is an ORF, and what it does is uncertain. This CDR3 region has 16 residues. With 4 bases clipped from V and 6 bases from J, the junction kept 11 bases outside the gene matches. CDR3 residues: CASSRIQGAVGQPQHF. The CDR3 DNA reads TGCGCCAGCAGTCGCATTCAGGGGGCTGTGGGTCAGCCCCAGCATTTT.

V usage is TRBV4-1 and J usage is TRBJ2-1, with D possibly TRBD2 on 5 matching bases. Trimming removed 0 bases at V and 5 bases at J, with 11 bases between. The CDR3 length is 15 residues. Germline V gene data show CDR1 as MGHRA and CDR2 as YSYEKL. Written as DNA, the CDR3 is TGCGCCAGCAGCCAAGATGGCCTAGCCAACAATGAGCAGTTCTTC. Translating it yields CASSQDGLANNEQFF.

The chain is built from TRBV7-9 and TRBJ2-5; the match to TRBD2 covers 13 bases. The CDR3 has 16 amino acids. V gave up 3 bases and J gave up 1 base; unmatched junction bases: 2. The germline gives CDR1 SEHNR, CDR2 FQNEAQ (reference sequence). The CDR3 region is CASSFRLAGGQETQYF. The CDR3, as DNA: TGTGCCAGCAGCTTCCGACTAGCGGGAGGCCAAGAGACCCAGTACTTC.

The chain employs TRBV5-1 and TRBJ2-3; tentative D call: TRBD2 (5 bases). The CDR3 has 15 residues. Trimming removed 0 bases at V and 5 bases at J, with 13 bases between. CDR1 and CDR2 from the germline V gene are SGHRS and YFSETQ. CDR3 nucleotides: TGCGCCAGCAGCTTGGCGGGGATGTGGATAGATACGCAGTATTTT. This sequence encodes CASSLAGMWIDTQYF.

On this clone itself: At the DNA level, this CDR3 is encoded by other sequences in the same sample as well. The chain combines TRBV9 with TRBJ1-1, with D unclear. The CDR3 is 14 amino acids. Germline V lookup: CDR1 SGDLS, CDR2 YYNGEE. V lost 2 bases, J lost 0 bases, and 8 bases lay in between. This chain's CDR3 is CASSVGPMNTEAFF. DNA of the CDR3: TGTGCCAGCAGCGTCGGACCGATGAACACTGAAGCTTTCTTT.

The chain is built from TRBV10-3 and TRBJ2-5; D is uncertain. This CDR3 region has 13 residues. CDR1 is ENHRY, CDR2 SYGVKD, per germline. Trimming removed 0 bases from V and 7 bases from J, with 9 bases in between. The CDR3 is CAISESQQRTQYF. The CDR3 DNA reads TGTGCCATCAGTGAGTCACAGCAAAGGACCCAGTACTTC.

As for this clone: Other DNA sequences of this sample code for an identical CDR3. The chain couples TRBV18 to TRBJ1-5; D may be TRBD1 (5 bases). The CDR3 has 13 amino acids. V was trimmed by 3 bases and J by 6 bases, leaving 9 bases between them. CDR1 and CDR2 from the germline V gene are KGHSH and LQKENI. CDR3 loop: CASSPGQGQPQHF. The CDR3, as DNA: TGTGCCAGCTCACCGGGTCAGGGTCAGCCCCAGCATTTT.

The chain links TRBV6-5 to TRBJ2-1, with TRBD2 as a possible D gene (5 bases). Trimming cost V 4 bases and J 2 bases, with 15 bases left between them. The CDR3 sequence is 16 residues long. Germline-derived CDR1 and CDR2 are MNHEY and SVGAGI. The CDR3 loop reads CASSLNWEITYNEQFF. The CDR3 DNA is TGTGCCAGCAGTTTAAACTGGGAGATAACCTACAATGAGCAGTTCTTC.

This clone was found a few times. This chain links TRBV9 with TRBJ2-2; no reliable D call. Trimming removed 0 bases from V and 4 bases from J, with 7 bases in between. The CDR3 runs to 14 residues. CDR1 is SGDLS, CDR2 YYNGEE, per germline. This CDR3 reads CASSVATSTGELFF. The CDR3 DNA reads TGTGCCAGCAGCGTAGCCACGAGCACCGGGGAGCTGTTTTTT.

The CDR3 DNA follows: TGTGCCAGCACCCGACAGGGGCGCCAGGGTCAGCCCCAGCATTTT. Residues: CASTRQGRQGQPQHF. V is TRBV6-1 and J is TRBJ1-5, with 8 bases lining up with TRBD1. Looked up from germline, CDR1 is MNHNS and CDR2 is SASEGT. The CDR3 has 15 amino acids. V shed 7 bases and J 6 bases; nucleotides not matched to a gene: 11.

The chain carries TRBV15 and TRBJ1-2; 8 bases are a match to TRBD1. This CDR3 is 15 amino acids long. The junction had 6 bases not matched to a gene; V was cut back by 1 base and J by 5 bases. The germline gives CDR1 LNHNV, CDR2 YYDKDF (reference sequence). CDR3 amino acids: CATSRGDRGEYGYTF. In nucleotides, the CDR3 is TGTGCCACCAGCAGAGGCGACAGGGGAGAGTATGGCTACACCTTC.

J is TRBJ2-3 and V is TRBV11-3; D is undetermined. V lost 0 bases, J lost 5 bases, and 12 bases lay in between. This CDR3 spans 15 amino acids. Germline V gives CDR1 SGHNT, CDR2 YENEEA. CDR3 residues: CASSLDGSAGDTQYF. The DNA of the CDR3 is TGTGCCAGCAGCTTAGACGGTTCCGCTGGAGATACGCAGTATTTT.

V and J are TRBV2 and TRBJ2-4; D perhaps matches TRBD2 (7 bases). The CDR3 totals 17 residues. Trimming left V 5 bases short and J 4 bases short, with 21 bases between. Germline V lookup: CDR1 SNHLY, CDR2 FYNNEI. Written as DNA, the CDR3 is TGTGCCAGCAGTAGGGGGGGGCTAGCGGAGAGAAAAAACATTCAGTACTTC. Amino acids: CASSRGGLAERKNIQYF.

This chain connects TRBV9 to TRBJ2-3, with 10 bases that match TRBD2. Germline trimming cut 4 bases from V and 0 bases from J; bases unmatched to any gene: 5. Germline assignment: CDR1 SGDLS and CDR2 YYNGEE. CDR3 length: 16 residues. This chain's CDR3 is CASSSGLAASTDTQYF. In nucleotides, the CDR3 is TGTGCCAGCAGCTCTGGACTAGCGGCAAGCACAGATACGCAGTATTTT.

The chain couples TRBV6-4 to TRBJ2-2; perhaps TRBD1 as D (6 bases). Germline-derived CDR1 and CDR2 are MRHNA and SNTAGT. This CDR3 contains 15 residues. V was clipped by 3 bases and J by 4 bases, with 12 bases between them. The CDR3 here is CASSEGAGSTGELFF. CDR3 bases: TGTGCCAGCAGTGAGGGGGCAGGGTCCACCGGGGAGCTGTTTTTT.

A word on this clone: Other DNA sequences of this sample code for an identical CDR3. This sequence joins TRBV5-1 and TRBJ2-5; a possible D gene is TRBD1 (6 bases). The germline CDR1 and CDR2 sequences are SGHRS and YFSETQ. The CDR3 has 14 amino acids. V lost 2 bases and J 1 base, leaving 9 bases between the germline ends. The CDR3 region has the DNA TGCGCCAGCAGCTTACAGGGATTCCAAGAGACCCAGTACTTC. It codes for CASSLQGFQETQYF.

With regard to this clone: The sample contains more than one DNA sequence encoding this CDR3. The V gene is TRBV6-5, the J gene TRBJ2-7; a possible D gene is TRBD1 (6 bases). The V and J ends lost 4 bases and 6 bases respectively, with 10 bases between them. Germline CDR1 MNHEY, CDR2 SVGAGI. CDR3 length: 12 amino acids. The CDR3: CASSSTGSEQYF. CDR3 DNA sequence: TGTGCCAGCAGTTCCACAGGGTCCGAGCAGTACTTC.

The chain recombines TRBV9 with TRBJ2-2, with D perhaps matching TRBD1 or TRBD2 (5 bases each). There are 16 residues in the CDR3. Trimming stripped 6 bases from V and 5 bases from J, with 20 bases between. CDR1 is SGDLS, CDR2 YYNGEE, per germline. In DNA form, the CDR3 reads TGTGCCAGCATTCTCGACGGGGCGTCGAGGACCGGGGAGCTGTTTTTT. Protein sequence: CASILDGASRTGELFF.

With respect to this clone: At one end the junction does not follow the germline gene, possibly because of a read error. The rearrangement joins TRBV11-2 to TRBJ2-3; 12 bases fit TRBD2. The length of the CDR3 is 15 residues. Germline CDR1 is SGHAT and CDR2 is FQNNGV. The DNA for the CDR3 is TGTGCCAGCACCTTAGGACTAGCGGGGACAGATACGCAGTATTTT. Translation gives CASTLGLAGTDTQYF.

This clone has a handful of counts. The chain is built from TRBV30 and TRBJ1-5; D not certain. Trimming removed 1 base from V and 5 bases from J, with 9 bases in between. The CDR3 covers 13 residues. Germline loops: CDR1 GTSNPN, CDR2 SVGIG (reference sequence). This CDR3 reads CAWSGADDQPQHF. DNA for the CDR3: TGTGCCTGGAGTGGGGCCGATGATCAGCCCCAGCATTTT. The complete variable domain, with remaining parts taken from reference TRBV30 and TRBJ1-5, reads SQTIHQWPATLVQPVGSPLSLECTVEGTSNPNLYWYRQAAGRGLQLLFYSVGIGQISSEVPQNLSASRPQDRQFILSSKKLLLSDSGFYLCAWSGADDQPQHFGDGTRLSIL.

Note on this clone: Other nucleotide sequences in the sample specify the same CDR3. V and J are TRBV5-4 and TRBJ1-6; D unresolved. With 0 bases removed from V and 10 bases from J, the gap between germline ends came to 11 bases. The CDR3 consists of 14 residues. Germline values: CDR1 SGHNT, CDR2 YYREEE (reference sequence). The CDR3 DNA is TGTGCCAGCAGCTTGGGGCACTCTGGGTCACCCCTCCACTTT. Protein: CASSLGHSGSPLHF.

The chain links TRBV4-2 to TRBJ2-4; TRBD1 aligns across 7 bases. Germline CDR1 is LGHNA and CDR2 is YNFKEQ. The V gene end was trimmed by 2 bases and the J gene end by 0 bases; junction bases not matched to a gene: 13. The CDR3 totals 19 residues. The CDR3 loop reads CASSQRVGQGDLAKNIQYF. CDR3 nucleotides: TGTGCCAGCAGCCAAAGAGTGGGGCAGGGGGACCTAGCCAAAAACATTCAGTACTTC.

The chain has TRBV4-1 and TRBJ2-1; D gene uncertain. The germline V and J ends were trimmed by 0 bases and 3 bases, with 12 bases remaining between them. Germline V lookup: CDR1 MGHRA, CDR2 YSYEKL. The CDR3 length is 16 residues. CDR3 loop: CASSQEEAGLYNEQFF. The CDR3 coding sequence is TGCGCCAGCAGCCAAGAGGAAGCCGGTCTCTACAATGAGCAGTTCTTC.

This clone was seen only once. This sequence joins TRBV28 and TRBJ2-5; no reliable D call. There are 12 residues in the CDR3. Trimming took 2 bases from V and 5 from J, leaving 6 bases between them. In germline, CDR1 is MDHEN, CDR2 SYDVKM. The chain's CDR3 is CASSLIGETQYF. CDR3 sequence (DNA): TGTGCCAGCAGTTTAATCGGGGAGACCCAGTACTTC.

The chain recombines TRBV18 with TRBJ1-1; D remains unclear. Germline assignment: CDR1 KGHSH and CDR2 LQKENI. The ends were cut back, 5 bases at V and 4 bases at J, with 14 bases in the middle. The CDR3 has 14 residues. This chain's CDR3 is CASSSRSRSTEAFF. The DNA of the CDR3 is TGTGCCAGCTCATCAAGATCCCGTAGCACTGAAGCTTTCTTT.

This chain uses TRBV9 with TRBJ2-1; 7 bases agree with TRBD2. Germline CDR1 SGDLS, CDR2 YYNGEE. Trimming took 4 bases from V and 2 from J; bases not matched to a gene: 6. This CDR3 is 15 amino acids long. The CDR3 reads CASSPRGGTYNEQFF. CDR3 DNA sequence: TGTGCCAGCAGCCCCCGCGGGGGTACCTACAATGAGCAGTTCTTC.

This chain joins TRBV2 and TRBJ2-2; D not certain. Trimming removed 2 bases at V and 1 base at J, with 8 bases between. The CDR3 runs 15 residues. Germline-derived CDR1 and CDR2 are SNHLY and FYNNEI. The CDR3 bases are TGTGCCAGCAGTGAACGGCAGGTGAACACCGGGGAGCTGTTTTTT. Its translation: CASSERQVNTGELFF.

This clone has more than one count but fewer than ten. V usage is TRBV18 and J usage is TRBJ1-1, with 9 bases fitting TRBD1. Germline V gene lookup returns CDR1 KGHSH and CDR2 LQKENI. With V trimmed by 4 bases and J by 4 bases, 7 bases remained unmatched. CDR3 length: 15 residues. CDR3 region: CASSLPGQGGTEAFF. The CDR3 region has the DNA TGTGCCAGCTCACTGCCGGGACAGGGCGGCACTGAAGCTTTCTTT.